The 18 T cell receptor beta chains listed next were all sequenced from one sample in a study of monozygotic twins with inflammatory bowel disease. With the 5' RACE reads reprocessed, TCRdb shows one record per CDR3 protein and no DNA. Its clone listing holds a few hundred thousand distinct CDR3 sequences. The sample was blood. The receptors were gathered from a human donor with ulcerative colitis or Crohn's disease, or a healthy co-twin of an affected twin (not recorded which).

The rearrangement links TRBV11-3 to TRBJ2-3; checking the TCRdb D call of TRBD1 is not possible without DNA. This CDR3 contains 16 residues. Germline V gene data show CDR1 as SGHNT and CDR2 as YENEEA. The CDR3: CASSQGFPHLADTQYF.

The CDR3 region is CASSLGQTIAGTQYF. The chain joins TRBV7-2 to TRBJ2-5; TCRdb reports TRBD1, a call that lacks DNA to check it against. Germline V gene sequence: CDR1 SGHTA, CDR2 FQGNSA. The CDR3 has 15 residues.

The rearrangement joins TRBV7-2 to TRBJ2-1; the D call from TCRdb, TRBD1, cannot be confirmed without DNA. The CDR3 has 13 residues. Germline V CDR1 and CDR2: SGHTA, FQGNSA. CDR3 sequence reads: CASSLVQGREQFF.

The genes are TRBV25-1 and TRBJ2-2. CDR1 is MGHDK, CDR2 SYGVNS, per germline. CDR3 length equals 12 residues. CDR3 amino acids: CASSEQAGELFF. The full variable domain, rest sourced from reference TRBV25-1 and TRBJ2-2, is EADIYQTPRYLVIGTGKKITLECSQTMGHDKMYWYQQDPGMELHLIHYSYGVNSTEKGDLSSESTVSRIRTEHFPLTLESARPSHTSQYLCASSEQAGELFFGEGSRLTVL.

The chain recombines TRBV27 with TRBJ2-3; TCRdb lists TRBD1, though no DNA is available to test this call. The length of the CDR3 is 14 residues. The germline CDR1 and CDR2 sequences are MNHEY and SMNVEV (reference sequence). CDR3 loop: CASSRQASTDTQYF.

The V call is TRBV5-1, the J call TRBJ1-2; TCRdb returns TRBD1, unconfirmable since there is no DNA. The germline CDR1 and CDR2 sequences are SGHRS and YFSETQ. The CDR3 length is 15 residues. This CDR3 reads CASSLVGQGIYGYTF.

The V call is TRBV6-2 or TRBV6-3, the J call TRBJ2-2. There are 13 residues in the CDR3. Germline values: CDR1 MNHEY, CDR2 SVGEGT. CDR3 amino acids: CASQGKVIGELFF.

CDR3 amino acids: CASSRNIDRSYSSGNTIYF. The V gene is TRBV4-2, the J gene TRBJ1-3; lacking DNA, the TRBD1 call made by TCRdb goes unchecked. Germline V lookup: CDR1 LGHNA, CDR2 YNFKEQ. The CDR3 sequence is 19 residues long.

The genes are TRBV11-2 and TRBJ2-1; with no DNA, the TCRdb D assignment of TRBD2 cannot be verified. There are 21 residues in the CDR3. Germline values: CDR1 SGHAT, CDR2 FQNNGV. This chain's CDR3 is CASSLDLWERGNRSSYNEQFF.

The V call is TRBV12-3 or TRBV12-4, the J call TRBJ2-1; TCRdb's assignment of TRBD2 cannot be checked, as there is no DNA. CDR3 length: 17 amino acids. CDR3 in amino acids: CASSRSPALSSYNEQFF.

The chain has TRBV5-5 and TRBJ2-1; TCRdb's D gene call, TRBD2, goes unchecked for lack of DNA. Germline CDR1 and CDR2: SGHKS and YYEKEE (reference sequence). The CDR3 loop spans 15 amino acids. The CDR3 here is CASSTSGTRIYEQFF.

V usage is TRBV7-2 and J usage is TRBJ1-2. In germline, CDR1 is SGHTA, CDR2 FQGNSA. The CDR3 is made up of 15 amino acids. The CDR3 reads CASSLDTNGLRGYTF.

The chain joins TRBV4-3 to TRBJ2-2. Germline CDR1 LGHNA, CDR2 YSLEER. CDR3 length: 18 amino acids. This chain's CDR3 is CASSQDNVGQTNTGELFF.

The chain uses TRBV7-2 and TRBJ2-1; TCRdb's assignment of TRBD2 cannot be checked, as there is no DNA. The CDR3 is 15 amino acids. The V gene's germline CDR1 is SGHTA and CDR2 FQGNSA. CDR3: CASSRTASSYNEQFF.

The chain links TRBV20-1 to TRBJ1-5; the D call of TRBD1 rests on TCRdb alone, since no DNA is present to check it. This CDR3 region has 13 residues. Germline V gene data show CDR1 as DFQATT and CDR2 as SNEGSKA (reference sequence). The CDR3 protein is CSARTGANQPQHF.

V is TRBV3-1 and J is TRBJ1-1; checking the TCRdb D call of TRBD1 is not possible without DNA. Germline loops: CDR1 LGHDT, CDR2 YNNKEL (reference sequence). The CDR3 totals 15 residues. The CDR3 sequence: CASSQEGTGGTEAFF.

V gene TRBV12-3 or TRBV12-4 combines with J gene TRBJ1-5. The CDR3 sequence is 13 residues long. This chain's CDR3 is CASSLIGFQPQHF.

This CDR3 is CASSPRTPEETQYF. This chain links TRBV7-9 with TRBJ2-5; TCRdb indicates TRBD1, and absent DNA this call remains unverified. Germline CDR1 reads SEHNR; CDR2 reads FQNEAQ (reference sequence). The CDR3 covers 14 residues.